Listed below are T cell receptor beta chains from one sample, sequenced in a study of shared clonotypes between healthy human individuals. Clones were sequenced by immunoSEQ multiplex PCR, and TCRdb holds only the in-frame ones, with some missing. The sample lists roughly 640,000 clones, around 72% occurring once. Material: memory CD4+ T cells sorted from blood. The receptor set was obtained from a woman aged 30 to 39 in good health. Both conserved end residues are part of each CDR3. A D gene is named only where the DNA matches it firmly. The size entry is marked missing in some rows and otherwise reads once, few, many or a size class.

CASSFLNQETQYF,TGTGCCAGCAGCTTTTTAAATCAAGAGACCCAGTACTTC,-,-,TRBJ2-5,TRBV7-6
CAIRKEQGSTYEQYF,TGTGCCATCAGGAAAGAACAGGGTTCTACTTACGAGCAGTACTTC,-,-,TRBJ2-7,TRBV10-3
CASSLGIQETQYF,TGTGCCAGCAGCTTGGGCATACAAGAGACCCAGTACTTC,-,-,TRBJ2-5,TRBV5-4
CASRVLAGVNEQYF,TGTGCCAGCAGAGTGTTAGCGGGAGTCAACGAGCAGTACTTC,-,TRBD2,TRBJ2-7,TRBV6-1
CASRRPETYEQYF,TGTGCCAGCAGACGACCTGAAACCTACGAGCAGTACTTC,-,-,TRBJ2-7,TRBV28
CASSTGTSGSGTQYF,TGTGCCAGCAGTACCGGGACTAGCGGGAGCGGAACGCAGTATTTT,-,TRBD2,TRBJ2-3,TRBV2
CASSNTPGGRNEQFF,TGCGCCAGCAGCAACACTCCAGGGGGCAGGAATGAGCAGTTCTTC,-,TRBD1,TRBJ2-1,TRBV5-1
CASSLEGSGGRETQYF,TGTGCCAGCAGCCTCGAGGGTAGCGGAGGGAGAGAGACCCAGTACTTC,-,-,TRBJ2-5,TRBV11-1
CASSEGSLRQGGETQYF,TGTGCCAGCAGTGAAGGAAGTTTGAGACAGGGGGGAGAGACCCAGTACTTC,-,TRBD1,TRBJ2-5,TRBV6-1
CASRVRQGGGGKLFF,TGTGCCAGCAGGGTCAGACAGGGGGGCGGTGGAAAACTGTTTTTT,once,TRBD1,TRBJ1-4,TRBV27
CASIAGTQKLFF,TGTGCCAGCATTGCCGGGACCCAAAAACTGTTTTTT,few,-,TRBJ1-4,TRBV6-1
CSVSVLTSYEQYF,TGCAGCGTCTCAGTGCTCACTTCCTACGAGCAGTACTTC,-,-,TRBJ2-7,TRBV29-1
CASYRDNPYEQYF,TGTGCCAGCTATCGGGACAACCCCTACGAGCAGTACTTC,-,-,TRBJ2-7,TRBV2
CSVSGPGNTIYF,TGCAGCGTGTCCGGGCCTGGAAACACCATATATTTT,many,-,TRBJ1-3,TRBV29-1
CSVRPGVNEQYF,TGCAGCGTTCGTCCAGGGGTTAACGAGCAGTACTTC,-,-,TRBJ2-7,TRBV29-1
CASSVDSSTDTQYF,TGTGCCAGCAGTGTTGACAGCTCCACAGATACGCAGTATTTT,few,-,TRBJ2-3,TRBV2
CASCTGDSKTQYF,TGTGCCAGTTGTACGGGAGACTCCAAGACCCAGTACTTC,-,-,TRBJ2-5,TRBV19